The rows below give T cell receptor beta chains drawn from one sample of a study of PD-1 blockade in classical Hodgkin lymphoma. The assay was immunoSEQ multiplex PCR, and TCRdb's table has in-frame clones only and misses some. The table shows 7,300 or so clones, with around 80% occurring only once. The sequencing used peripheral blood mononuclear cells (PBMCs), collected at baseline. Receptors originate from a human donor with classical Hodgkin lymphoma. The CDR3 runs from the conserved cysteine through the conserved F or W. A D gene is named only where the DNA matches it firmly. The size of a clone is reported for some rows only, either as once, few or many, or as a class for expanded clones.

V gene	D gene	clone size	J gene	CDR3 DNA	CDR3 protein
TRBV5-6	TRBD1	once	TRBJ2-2	TGTGCCAGCAAATCCCTGCGGACAGGAAACACCGGGGAGCTGTTTTTT	CASKSLRTGNTGELFF
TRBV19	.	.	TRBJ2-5	TGTGCCAGTCGGGGGGCAGGAGAGACCCAGTACTTC	CASRGAGETQYF
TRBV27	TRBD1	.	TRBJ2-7	TGTGCCAGCAGTACCCGGACAGGGGGCGGAGACGAGCAGTACTTC	CASSTRTGGGDEQYF
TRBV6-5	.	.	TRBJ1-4	TGTGCCAGCAGTTTAGGGGGGCAGGCTGAAAAACTGTTTTTT	CASSLGGQAEKLFF
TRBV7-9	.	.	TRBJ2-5	TGTGCCAGCAGTTCCTCTGGGGAAGAGACCCAGTACTTC	CASSSSGEETQYF
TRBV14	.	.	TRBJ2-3	TGTGCCAGCAGCCAAGAAAGTGGTCCAGGGCGGAGGTGGACAGATACGCAGTATTTT	CASSQESGPGRRWTDTQYF
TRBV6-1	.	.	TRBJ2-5	TGTGCCAGCATATCCGGGCAGGGGAGATCGAAGACCCAGTACTTC	CASISGQGRSKTQYF
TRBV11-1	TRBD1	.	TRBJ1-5	TGTGCCAGCAGCTTAGATTTCCGGGACAGGGGGCGCAATCAGCCCCAGCATTTT	CASSLDFRDRGRNQPQHF
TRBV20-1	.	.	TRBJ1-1	TGCAGTGCTTTAGGACTCACTGAAGCTTTCTTT	CSALGLTEAFF
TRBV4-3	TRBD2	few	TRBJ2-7	TGCGCCAGCAGCCAATCGCGAGGACTAGCGGGAGGCGAGCAGTACTTC	CASSQSRGLAGGEQYF
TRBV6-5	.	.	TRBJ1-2	TGTGCCAGCGGTGACAGGCCCAACTATGGCTACACCTTC	CASGDRPNYGYTF
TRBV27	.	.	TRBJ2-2	TGTGCCAGCAGAGCAGGTAGGACTTCGGTGAACACCGGGGAGCTGTTTTTT	CASRAGRTSVNTGELFF
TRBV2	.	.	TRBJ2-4	TGTGCCAGCAGTGAAGCAGCGATAGCCAAAAACATTCAGTACTTC	CASSEAAIAKNIQYF
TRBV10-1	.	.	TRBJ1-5	TGCGCCAGCAGTGATGGGGGGAACAATCAGCCCCAGCATTTT	CASSDGGNNQPQHF
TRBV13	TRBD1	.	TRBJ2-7	TGTGCCAGCAGCGCCGGACAGGGGGTCTACGAGCAGTACTTC	CASSAGQGVYEQYF
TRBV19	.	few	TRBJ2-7	TGTGCCAGTAGTTACTCAGGGGCCTACGAGCAGTACTTC	CASSYSGAYEQYF
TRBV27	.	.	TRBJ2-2	TGTGCCAGCAGTACCCCGGGACGGGACACCGGGGAGCTGTTTTTT	CASSTPGRDTGELFF
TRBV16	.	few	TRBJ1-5	TGTGCCAGCAGCCAATCGGCGGGGAATCAGCCCCAGCATTTT	CASSQSAGNQPQHF
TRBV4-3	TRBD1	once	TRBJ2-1	TGCGCCAGCAGCCAAGACCTCGGGACAGGATTCTACAATGAGCAGTTCTTC	CASSQDLGTGFYNEQFF
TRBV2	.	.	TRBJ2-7	TGTGCCAGCAGTGATCGTACCTACGAGCAGTACTTC	CASSDRTYEQYF
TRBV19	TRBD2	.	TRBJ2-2	TGTGCCAGTAGTATTACGAGCGGGAGGGCCGGGGAGCTGTTTTTT	CASSITSGRAGELFF
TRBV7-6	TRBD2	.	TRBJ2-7	TGTGCCAGCAGCTTAGCTGTTGGGACTAGAAGCTACGAGCAGTACTTC	CASSLAVGTRSYEQYF
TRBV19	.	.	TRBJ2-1	TGTGCCAGTAGTATCGACGGGAATGAGCAGTTCTTC	CASSIDGNEQFF
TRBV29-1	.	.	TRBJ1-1	TGCAGCGTTGTGTGGAACACTGAAGCTTTCTTT	CSVVWNTEAFF
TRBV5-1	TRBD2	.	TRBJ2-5	TGCGCCAGCAGCTTCGGGGGGGCAGAGGAGACCCAGTACTTC	CASSFGGAEETQYF
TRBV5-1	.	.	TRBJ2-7	TGCGCCAGCAGCTTGGAGCAGGCCTACGAGCAGTACTTC	CASSLEQAYEQYF
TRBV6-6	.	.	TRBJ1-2	TGTGCCAGCAGTTACACCACTTCGGGGGGCGCACATGGCTACACCTTC	CASSYTTSGGAHGYTF
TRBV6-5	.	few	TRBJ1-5	TGTGCCAGCACCCTATCAGCGGGGACCAATCAGCCCCAGCATTTT	CASTLSAGTNQPQHF
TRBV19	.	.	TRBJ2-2	TGTGCCAGTAGTGAGGGGGCCGGGGAGCTGTTTTTT	CASSEGAGELFF
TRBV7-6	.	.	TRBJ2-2	TGTGCCAGCAGCTTAGATACCTCTAATTGGGGGGACGGGGAGCTGTTTTTT	CASSLDTSNWGDGELFF
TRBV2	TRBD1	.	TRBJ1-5	TGTGCCAGCATGGGACAGGCCAATCAGCCCCAGCATTTT	CASMGQANQPQHF
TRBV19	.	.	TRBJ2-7	TGTGCCAGTAGTATCCGGGTCACCTACGAGCAGTACTTC	CASSIRVTYEQYF
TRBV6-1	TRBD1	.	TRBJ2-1	TGTGCCAGCAGTCCGCAGGGGGCACGAGAGCAGTTCTTC	CASSPQGAREQFF
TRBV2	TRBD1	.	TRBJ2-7	TGTGCCAGCAACCCGGGACAGGCGATCTACGAGCAGTACTTC	CASNPGQAIYEQYF
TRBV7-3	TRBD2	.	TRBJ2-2	TGTGCCAGCAGCTCCATCGGGACTAGCGGGAGGAATATGCTGTTTTTT	CASSSIGTSGRNMLFF
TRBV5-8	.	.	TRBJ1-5	TGTGCCAGCACCCGTTATTGGATTGGTAGCAATCAGCCCCAGCATTTT	CASTRYWIGSNQPQHF
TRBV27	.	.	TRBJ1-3	TGTGCCAGCGGAGGACGGCACTCTGGAAACACCATATATTTT	CASGGRHSGNTIYF
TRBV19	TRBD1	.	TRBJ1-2	TGTGCCAGTAGCGACAGGGACTATGGCTACACCTTC	CASSDRDYGYTF
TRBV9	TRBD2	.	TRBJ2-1	TGTGCCAGCAGCCCGGGGACTAGACCCAATTCCGAGCAGTTCTTC	CASSPGTRPNSEQFF
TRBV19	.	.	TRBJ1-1	TGTGCCAGTAGTAAACAGGGCAGGGAGAACACTGAAGCTTTCTTT	CASSKQGRENTEAFF
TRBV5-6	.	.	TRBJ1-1	TGTGCCAGCAGCGGCTATTCGGGTACTGAAGCTTTCTTT	CASSGYSGTEAFF
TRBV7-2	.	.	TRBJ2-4	TGTGCCAGCAGCTTTTCCGGACAAAGAGGAGACATTCAGTACTTC	CASSFSGQRGDIQYF
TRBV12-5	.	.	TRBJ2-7	TGTGCTAGTGGTTCACAGGGCTACGAGCAGTACTTC	CASGSQGYEQYF
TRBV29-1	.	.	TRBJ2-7	TGCAGCGTTGTGGCAGCCCGCTCCTACGAGCAGTACTTC	CSVVAARSYEQYF
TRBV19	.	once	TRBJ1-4	TGTGCCAGTAGTCGGGCAGGGCACCAAGTGGCTGAAAAACTGTTTTTT	CASSRAGHQVAEKLFF
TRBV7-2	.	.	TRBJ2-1	TGTGCCAGCAGCTTAGGGGGTGCACAGCTTGAGCAGTTCTTC	CASSLGGAQLEQFF
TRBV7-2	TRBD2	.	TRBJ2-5	TGTGCCAGCAGCTCTCTTCCGGGACTAGCGGGGATGGAGACCCAGTACTTC	CASSSLPGLAGMETQYF
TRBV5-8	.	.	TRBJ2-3	TGTGCCAGCAGCTTCTCGCCTAGCACAGATACGCAGTATTTT	CASSFSPSTDTQYF
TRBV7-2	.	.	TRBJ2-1	TGTGCCAGCAGCTTAGATTCCCCGGGGCAGTTCTTC	CASSLDSPGQFF
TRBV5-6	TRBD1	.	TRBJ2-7	TGTGCCAGCAGCATTCGGCCGGGACAGGCCTACGAGCAGTACTTC	CASSIRPGQAYEQYF
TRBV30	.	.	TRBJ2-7	TGTGCCTGGCAGGGCTCCTACGAGCAGTACTTC	CAWQGSYEQYF